Described below is a single T cell receptor beta chain sequence and its context. These data are taken from a study of technical replicates of blood from several donors. Between the trimmed V and J ends, which lost 7 bases and 0 bases, there was a span of 12 bases. Looked up from germline, CDR1 is ENHRY and CDR2 is SYGVKD. The CDR3 is made up of 14 amino acids. This table comes from immunoSEQ multiplex PCR, and its TCRdb copy is limited to in-frame clones, with some not included. The table lists around 49,000 clones, approximately 95% of them singletons. Sample: T cells isolated from PBMCs. This TCR came from a human donor in good health. The chain employs TRBV10-3 and TRBJ1-1; tentative D call: TRBD1 (5 bases). This chain's CDR3 is CAIKRGIMNTEAFF. CDR3 in DNA: TGTGCCATCAAAAGGGGTATTATGAACACTGAAGCTTTCTTT.